This entry describes one TCR beta chain. This clone's antigen is unknown. Per-nucleotide qualities are absent, and no much larger clonotype sits a single base away. CDR1 and CDR2 were assigned from the germline V gene (reference sequence) as SGHNT and YYREEE. Counted from cysteine to phenylalanine, this CDR3 has 16 amino acids. The retained sequence is limited to the CDR3, 48 bases, with the frame set at the first base. Trimming removed 0 bases from V and 1 base from J; the gene matches leave 7 bases unexplained. The data originate from a study of blood T cell repertoires in COVID-19 (dated by TCRdb to the early 2020s). Study-wide context: Samples from collaborators originated in the United States, Italy and Spain and spanned both the acute and convalescent phases of COVID-19. Samples were obtained from the ongoing ImmuneRACE study (first 160 participants) and from about 1,300 subjects provided by 6 global collaborators. The prospective study material was composed of cDNA or gDNA derived from T cells, B-cell-depleted T cells, or PBMCs. Deeply sampled blood TCRbeta repertoires from subjects exposed to, actively infected with, or recovered from COVID-19 were included in the dataset. Nearly every sample came with metadata listing a de-identified subject ID, COVID-19 status, age in years and sex. Where HLA class I and class II types were available, the types were taken from metadata supplied by the sample provider, not from assay-based typing. The repertoires were released in a freely available public database intended as a resource for research on the immune response to SARS-CoV-2. Broad study findings and their caveats: The amount of clinical and demographic metadata varied by source and participant and was provided uncurated.

Each collaborating institution followed its own protocols to collect whole blood in K2EDTA tubes. Collaborator samples were shipped for TCRbeta analysis as frozen whole blood, isolated PBMCs, or DNA extracted from either sample type. TCRbeta CDR3 regions were amplified from genomic DNA using the immunoSEQ Assay, a bias-controlled multiplex PCR. The study's processing was this. The number of nucleated cells in each sample was estimated from the amplification of reference gene primers within the assay. To quantify the absolute abundance of each unique TCRbeta CDR3 rearrangement, sequence reads were collapsed and filtered. Productive Simpson clonality was computed per sample as the square root of Simpson's diversity index over productive rearrangements. Entries here come from immuneACCESS through TCRdb and include only in-frame sequences with V and J called. Some clones fail to appear in such tables; in the studies checked, an unresolved V gene covers under half of the shortfall, and the cause of the remainder is unknown. D and trimming come from the DNA, and the V and J calls and clone size come from that table. This sample has about 69,000 clones in its table, and 90% of those were observed once. Clones ranked in the top ten supply approximately 5.3% of the sample.

The V and J segments used are TRBV5-4 and TRBJ2-7, with 7 bases aligning to TRBD1. The sequence was obtained from a man in his forties or fifties with acute or convalescent COVID-19. The sequenced material came from peripheral blood. The bases are TGTGCCAGCAGCTTGGGACAGGGTTTGGTGTCCTACGAGCAGTACTTC. This translates into CASSLGQGLVSYEQYF.